This T cell receptor (beta chain) was identified during a study of blood T cell repertoires in COVID-19. Libraries were prepared by immunoSEQ multiplex PCR; TCRdb keeps only in-frame clonotypes and omits some of them. The repertoire holds some 150,000 clones, with approximately 90% as singletons. The J segment lost 1 base and the V segment lost 5 bases, leaving 10 bases of the junction unmatched. This CDR3 comprises 15 residues. The germline CDR1 and CDR2 sequences are SQVTM and ANQGSEA. The receptor's source is a woman between 45 and 65 years old with acute or convalescent COVID-19. Specimen: peripheral blood. V usage is TRBV29-1 and J usage is TRBJ1-1; TRBD1 matches at 7 bases. This CDR3 is CSVRHPRDRNTEAFF. The CDR3 DNA reads as TGCAGCGTTCGTCACCCTCGGGACAGGAACACTGAAGCTTTCTTT.